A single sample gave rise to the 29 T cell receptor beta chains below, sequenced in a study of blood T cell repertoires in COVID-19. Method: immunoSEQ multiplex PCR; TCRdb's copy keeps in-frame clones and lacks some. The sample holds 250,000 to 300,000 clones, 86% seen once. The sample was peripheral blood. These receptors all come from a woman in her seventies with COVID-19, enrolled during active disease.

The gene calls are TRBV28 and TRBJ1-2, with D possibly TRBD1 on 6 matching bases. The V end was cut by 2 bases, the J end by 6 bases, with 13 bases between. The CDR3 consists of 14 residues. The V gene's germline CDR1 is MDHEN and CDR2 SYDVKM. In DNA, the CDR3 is TGTGCCAGCAGTTTAACAGGGAAACAGGATGGCTACACCTTC. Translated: CASSLTGKQDGYTF.

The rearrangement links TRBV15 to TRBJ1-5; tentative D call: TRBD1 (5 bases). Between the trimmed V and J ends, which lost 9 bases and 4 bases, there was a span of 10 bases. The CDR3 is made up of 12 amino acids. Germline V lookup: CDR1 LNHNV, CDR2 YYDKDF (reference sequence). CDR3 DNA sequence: TGTGCCACGGGGGAGGGGAATCAGCCCCAGCATTTT. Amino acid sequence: CATGEGNQPQHF.

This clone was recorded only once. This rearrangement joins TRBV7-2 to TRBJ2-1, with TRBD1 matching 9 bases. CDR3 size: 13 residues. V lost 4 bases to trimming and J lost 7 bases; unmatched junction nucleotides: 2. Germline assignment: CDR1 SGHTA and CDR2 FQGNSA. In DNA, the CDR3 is TGTGCCAGCAGCTGGGACAGGGCGAATGAGCAGTTCTTC. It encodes CASSWDRANEQFF.

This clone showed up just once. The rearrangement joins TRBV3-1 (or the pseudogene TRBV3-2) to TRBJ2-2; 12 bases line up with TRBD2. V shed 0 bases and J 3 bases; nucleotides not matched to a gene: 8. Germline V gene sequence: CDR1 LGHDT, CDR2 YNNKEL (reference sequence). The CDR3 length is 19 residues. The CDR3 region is CASSQDRLAGGLYTGELFF. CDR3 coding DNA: TGTGCCAGCAGCCAAGATCGTCTAGCGGGGGGGCTGTACACCGGGGAGCTGTTTTTT.

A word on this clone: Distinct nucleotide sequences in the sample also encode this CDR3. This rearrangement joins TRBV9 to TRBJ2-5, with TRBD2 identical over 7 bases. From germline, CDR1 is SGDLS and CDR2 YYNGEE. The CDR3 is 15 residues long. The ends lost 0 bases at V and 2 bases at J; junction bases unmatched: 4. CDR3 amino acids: CASSVASGGQETQYF. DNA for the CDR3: TGTGCCAGCAGCGTAGCCTCGGGGGGTCAAGAGACCCAGTACTTC.

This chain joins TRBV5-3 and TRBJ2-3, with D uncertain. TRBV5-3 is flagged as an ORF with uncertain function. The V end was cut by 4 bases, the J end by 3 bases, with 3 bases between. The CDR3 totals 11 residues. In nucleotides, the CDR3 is TGTGCCAGAAGCGAGACAGATACGCAGTATTTT. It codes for CARSETDTQYF.

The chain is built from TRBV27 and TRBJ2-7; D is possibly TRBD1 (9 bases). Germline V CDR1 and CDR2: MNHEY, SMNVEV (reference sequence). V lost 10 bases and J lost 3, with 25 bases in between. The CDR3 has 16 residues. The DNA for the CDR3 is TGTGCCACGCGACAGGGGGGTAGCGGGGACAACTACGAGCAGTACTTC. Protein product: CATRQGGSGDNYEQYF.

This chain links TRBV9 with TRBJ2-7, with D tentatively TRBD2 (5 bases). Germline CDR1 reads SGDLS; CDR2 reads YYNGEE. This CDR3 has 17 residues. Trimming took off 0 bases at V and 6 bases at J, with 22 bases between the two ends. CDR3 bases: TGTGCCAGCAGCGTAGACCCCCTCTCCGCCTGGGGAGTCGAGCAGTACTTC. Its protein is CASSVDPLSAWGVEQYF.

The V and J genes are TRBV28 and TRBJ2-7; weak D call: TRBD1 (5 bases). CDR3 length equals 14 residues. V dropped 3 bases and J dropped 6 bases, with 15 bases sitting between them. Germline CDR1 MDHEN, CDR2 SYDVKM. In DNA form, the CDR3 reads TGTGCCAGCAGTTTTTGGTCAGGGTCTCGCGAGCAGTACTTC. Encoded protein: CASSFWSGSREQYF.

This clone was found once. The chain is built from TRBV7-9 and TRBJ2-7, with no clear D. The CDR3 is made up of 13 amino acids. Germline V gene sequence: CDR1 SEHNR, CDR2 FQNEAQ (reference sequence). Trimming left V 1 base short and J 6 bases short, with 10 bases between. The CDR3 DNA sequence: TGTGCCAGCAGCTTAGGAGGTCGCCTCGAGCAGTACTTC. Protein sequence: CASSLGGRLEQYF.

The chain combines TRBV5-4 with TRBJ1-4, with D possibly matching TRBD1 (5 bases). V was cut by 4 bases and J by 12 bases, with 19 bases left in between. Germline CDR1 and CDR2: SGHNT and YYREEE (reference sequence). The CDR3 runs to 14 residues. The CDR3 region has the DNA TGTGCCAGCAGCAATCCCGGGGCCCCGGGGGAACTGTTTTTT. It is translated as CASSNPGAPGELFF.

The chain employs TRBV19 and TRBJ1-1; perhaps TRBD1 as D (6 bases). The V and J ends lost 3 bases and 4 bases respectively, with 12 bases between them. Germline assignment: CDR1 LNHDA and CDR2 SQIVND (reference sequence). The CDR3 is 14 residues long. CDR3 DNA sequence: TGTGCCAGTAGTATGGTGGGGGGGCCCACTGAAGCTTTCTTT. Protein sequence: CASSMVGGPTEAFF.

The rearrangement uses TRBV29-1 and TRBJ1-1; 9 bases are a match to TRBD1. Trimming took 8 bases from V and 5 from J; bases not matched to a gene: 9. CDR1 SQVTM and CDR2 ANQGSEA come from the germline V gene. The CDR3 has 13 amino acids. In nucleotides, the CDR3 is TGCAGCTCAGGGGACAGGGCCCGGACTGAAGCTTTCTTT. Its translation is CSSGDRARTEAFF.

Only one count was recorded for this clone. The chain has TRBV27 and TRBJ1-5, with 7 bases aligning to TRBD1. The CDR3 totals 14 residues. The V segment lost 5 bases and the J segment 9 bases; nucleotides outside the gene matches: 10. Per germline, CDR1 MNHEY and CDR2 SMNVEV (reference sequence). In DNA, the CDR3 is TGTGCCAGCAGTCAGGACAGGCCCCAAGGGCCCCAGCATTTT. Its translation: CASSQDRPQGPQHF.

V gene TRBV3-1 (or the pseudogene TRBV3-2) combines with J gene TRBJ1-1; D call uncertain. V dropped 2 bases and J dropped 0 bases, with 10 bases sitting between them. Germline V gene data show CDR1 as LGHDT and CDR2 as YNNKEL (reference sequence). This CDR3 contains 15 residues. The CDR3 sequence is CASSQFAGLNTEAFF. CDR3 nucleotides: TGTGCCAGCAGCCAATTTGCAGGTTTGAACACTGAAGCTTTCTTT.

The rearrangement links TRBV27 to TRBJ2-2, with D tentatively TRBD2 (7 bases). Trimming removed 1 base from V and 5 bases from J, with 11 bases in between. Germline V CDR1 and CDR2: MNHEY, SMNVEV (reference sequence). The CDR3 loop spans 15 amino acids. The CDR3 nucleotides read TGTGCCAGCAGTTTATGGGGGCGGGGGACCGGGGAGCTGTTTTTT. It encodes CASSLWGRGTGELFF.

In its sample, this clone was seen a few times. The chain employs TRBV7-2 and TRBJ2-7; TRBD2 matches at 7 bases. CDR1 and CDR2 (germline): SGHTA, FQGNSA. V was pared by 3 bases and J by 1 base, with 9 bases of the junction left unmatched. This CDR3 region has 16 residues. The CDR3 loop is CASSFPAGGNSYEQYF. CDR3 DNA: TGTGCCAGCAGCTTCCCGGCCGGGGGGAATTCCTACGAGCAGTACTTC. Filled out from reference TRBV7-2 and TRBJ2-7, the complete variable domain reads GAGVSQSPSNKVTEKGKDVELRCDPISGHTALYWYRQSLGQGLEFLIYFQGNSAPDKSGLPSDRFSAERTGGSVSTLTIQRTQQEDSAVYLCASSFPAGGNSYEQYFGPGTRLTVT.

The CDR3 spells CASSRQGVIETQYF. The CDR3 DNA reads as TGTGCCAGCAGCCGACAGGGTGTCATAGAGACCCAGTACTTC. The chain carries TRBV2 and TRBJ2-5, with TRBD1 identical over 7 bases. The CDR3 consists of 14 residues. The germline V gene encodes CDR1 SNHLY and CDR2 FYNNEI. The V and J ends lost 6 bases and 4 bases, in that order; junction bases with no gene match: 8.

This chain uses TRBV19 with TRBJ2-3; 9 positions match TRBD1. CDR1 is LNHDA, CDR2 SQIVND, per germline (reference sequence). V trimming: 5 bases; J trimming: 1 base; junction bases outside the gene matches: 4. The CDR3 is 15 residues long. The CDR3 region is CASSPRDRGTDTQYF. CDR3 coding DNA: TGTGCCAGTAGTCCACGGGACAGGGGCACAGATACGCAGTATTTT. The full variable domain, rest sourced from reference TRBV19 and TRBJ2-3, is DGGITQSPKYLFRKEGQNVTLSCEQNLNHDAMYWYRQDPGQGLRLIYYSQIVNDFQKGDIAEGYSVSREKKESFPLTVTSAQKNPTAFYLCASSPRDRGTDTQYFGPGTRLTVL.

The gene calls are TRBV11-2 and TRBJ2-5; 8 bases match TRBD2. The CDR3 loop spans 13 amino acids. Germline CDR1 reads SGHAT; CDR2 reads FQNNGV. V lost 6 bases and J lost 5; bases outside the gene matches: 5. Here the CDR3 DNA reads TGTGCCAGCAGTAGGACTAGCTTTGAGACCCAGTACTTC. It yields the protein CASSRTSFETQYF. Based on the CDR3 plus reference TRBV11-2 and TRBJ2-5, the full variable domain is EAGVAQSPRYKIIEKRQSVAFWCNPISGHATLYWYQQILGQGPKLLIQFQNNGVVDDSQLPKDRFSAERLKGVDSTLKIQPAKLEDSAVYLCASSRTSFETQYFGPGTRLLVL.

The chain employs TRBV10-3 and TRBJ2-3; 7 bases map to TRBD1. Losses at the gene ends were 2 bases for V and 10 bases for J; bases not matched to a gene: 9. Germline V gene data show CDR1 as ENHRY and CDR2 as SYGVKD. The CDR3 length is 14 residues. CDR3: CAISELDRALPQYF. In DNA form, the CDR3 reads TGTGCCATCAGTGAGCTTGACAGGGCCTTGCCGCAGTATTTT.

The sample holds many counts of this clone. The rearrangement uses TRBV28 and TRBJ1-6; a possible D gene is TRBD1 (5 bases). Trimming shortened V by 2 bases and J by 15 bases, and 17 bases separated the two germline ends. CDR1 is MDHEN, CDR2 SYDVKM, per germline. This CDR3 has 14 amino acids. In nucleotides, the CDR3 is TGTGCCAGCAGTTTAGGAGGGGCCCATTCGGTCCTCCACTTT. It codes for CASSLGGAHSVLHF. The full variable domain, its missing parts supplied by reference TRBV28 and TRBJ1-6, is DVKVTQSSRYLVKRTGEKVFLECVQDMDHENMFWYRQDPGLGLRLIYFSYDVKMKEKGDIPEGYSVSREKKERFSLILESASTNQTSMYLCASSLGGAHSVLHFGNGTRLTVT.

The CDR3 DNA reads as TGTGCCAGCAGCTTGGGACAGTCCTATGGCTACACCTTC. This encodes CASSLGQSYGYTF. This rearrangement joins TRBV5-5 to TRBJ1-2; TRBD1 might be the D (5 bases). The CDR3 length is 13 residues. V was pared by 0 bases and J by 4 bases, with 7 bases between. Germline V lookup: CDR1 SGHKS, CDR2 YYEKEE (reference sequence). Together with reference TRBV5-5 and TRBJ1-2, the CDR3 gives the full variable domain: DAGVTQSPTHLIKTRGQQVTLRCSPISGHKSVSWYQQVLGQGPQFIFQYYEKEERGRGNFPDRFSARQFPNYSSELNVNALLLGDSALYLCASSLGQSYGYTFGSGTRLTVV.

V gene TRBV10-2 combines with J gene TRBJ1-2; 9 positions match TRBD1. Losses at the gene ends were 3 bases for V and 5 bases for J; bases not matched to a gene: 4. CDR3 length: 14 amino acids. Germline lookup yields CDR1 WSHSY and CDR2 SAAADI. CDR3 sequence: CASSEGGTGYGYTF. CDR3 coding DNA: TGCGCCAGCAGTGAAGGGGGGACAGGGTATGGCTACACCTTC.

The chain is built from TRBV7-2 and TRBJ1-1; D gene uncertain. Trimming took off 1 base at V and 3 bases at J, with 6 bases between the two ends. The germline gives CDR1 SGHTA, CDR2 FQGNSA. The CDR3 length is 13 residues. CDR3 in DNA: TGTGCCAGCAGCTTAGACCGGGACACTGAAGCTTTCTTT. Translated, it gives CASSLDRDTEAFF. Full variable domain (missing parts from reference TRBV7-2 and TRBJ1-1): GAGVSQSPSNKVTEKGKDVELRCDPISGHTALYWYRQSLGQGLEFLIYFQGNSAPDKSGLPSDRFSAERTGGSVSTLTIQRTQQEDSAVYLCASSLDRDTEAFFGQGTRLTVV.

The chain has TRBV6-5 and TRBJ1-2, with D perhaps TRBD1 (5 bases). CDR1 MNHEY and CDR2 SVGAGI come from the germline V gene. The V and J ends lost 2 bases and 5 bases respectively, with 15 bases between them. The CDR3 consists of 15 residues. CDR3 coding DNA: TGTGCCAGCAGTTACAGCAGGGCGGGGTTTTATGGCTACACCTTC. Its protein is CASSYSRAGFYGYTF.

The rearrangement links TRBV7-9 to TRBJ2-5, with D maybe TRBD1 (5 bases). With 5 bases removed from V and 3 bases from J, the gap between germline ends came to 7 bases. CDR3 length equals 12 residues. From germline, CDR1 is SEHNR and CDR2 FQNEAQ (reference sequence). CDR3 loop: CASSETEETQYF. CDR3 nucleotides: TGTGCCAGCAGCGAGACAGAAGAGACCCAGTACTTC.

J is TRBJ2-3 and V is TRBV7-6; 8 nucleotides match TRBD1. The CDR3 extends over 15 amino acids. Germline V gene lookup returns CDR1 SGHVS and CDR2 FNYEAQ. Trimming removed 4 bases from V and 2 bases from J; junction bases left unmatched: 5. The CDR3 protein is CASSSTGGYTDTQYF. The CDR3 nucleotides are TGTGCCAGCAGCTCCACAGGGGGTTACACAGATACGCAGTATTTT.

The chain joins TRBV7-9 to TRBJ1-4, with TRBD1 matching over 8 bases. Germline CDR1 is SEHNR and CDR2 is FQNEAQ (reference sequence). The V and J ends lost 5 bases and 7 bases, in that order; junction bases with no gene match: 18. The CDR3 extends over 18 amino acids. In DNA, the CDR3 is TGTGCCAGCAGCGTAGGACAGGGAATTTATGGTCGAGGTGAAAAACTGTTTTTT. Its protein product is CASSVGQGIYGRGEKLFF.